The T cell receptor beta chain described here comes from a study of blood T cell repertoires in COVID-19. Study information: Spain, Italy and the United States supplied samples that represented acute and convalescent COVID-19. In each case, the material was cDNA or gDNA derived from T cells, B-cell-depleted T cells, or PBMCs.

TCRdb keeps only in-frame clones here, not all; method: immunoSEQ multiplex PCR. The table has 60,000 or so clones, around 89% seen once; the top ten hold approximately 8.8%. CDR1 and CDR2 (germline): SGHTA, FQGNSA. With 5 bases removed from V and 5 bases from J, the gap between germline ends came to 22 bases. This CDR3 is 16 amino acids long. The chain recombines TRBV7-2 with TRBJ2-7; TRBD2 is a possible D gene (5 bases). The receptor's source is a human donor with active COVID-19. The donor label of this sample is uncertain. The sample taken for sequencing was peripheral blood. The CDR3 DNA follows: TGTGCCAGCAGCCCTCAAACTTCAGGACTCGGCCACGAGCAGTACTTC. Its protein product is CASSPQTSGLGHEQYF.